These 2 T cell receptor beta chains were all obtained from the same sample, sequenced in a study of regulatory T cells in long-lasting Graves disease. According to the study, TCR beta libraries were built with iRepertoire HTBI primers and CDR3-region Arm-PCR. TCRdb ran MiXCR on the multiplex PCR reads and lists one entry per CDR3 protein. The data contain 300,000 to 500,000 distinct CDR3 sequences, around 20% of them seen just once; the ten biggest clones take up 20%. The time point: persistent/refractory GD, antithyroid drugs over 5 years with positive TRAb. Extracted RNA from PBMCs served as the source of the TCR library. The sequencing used peripheral blood mononuclear cells (PBMCs), collected when the disease was refractory, from a patient treated with antithyroid drugs. Receptor source: a female donor with Graves disease.

This clonotype was observed many times. The CDR3 bases are TGTGCCAGCAGCTTCGGACAGTCCCCCTCCTACGAGCAGTACTTC. Amino acids: CASSFGQSPSYEQYF. J is TRBJ2-7 and V is TRBV7-2; D is possibly TRBD1 (6 bases). Germline V lookup: CDR1 SGHTA, CDR2 FQGNSA. Trimming stripped 3 bases from V and 0 bases from J, with 12 bases between. The CDR3 contains 15 residues.

The rearrangement joins TRBV9 to TRBJ2-2, with 8 bases identical to TRBD1. The germline CDR1 and CDR2 sequences are SGDLS and YYNGEE. V was clipped by 4 bases and J by 2 bases; unmatched bases: 10. The length of the CDR3 is 17 residues. The DNA for the CDR3 is TGTGCCAGCAGCCTGCTCGGGACAGGACATAACACCGGGGAGCTGTTTTTT. This sequence encodes CASSLLGTGHNTGELFF.